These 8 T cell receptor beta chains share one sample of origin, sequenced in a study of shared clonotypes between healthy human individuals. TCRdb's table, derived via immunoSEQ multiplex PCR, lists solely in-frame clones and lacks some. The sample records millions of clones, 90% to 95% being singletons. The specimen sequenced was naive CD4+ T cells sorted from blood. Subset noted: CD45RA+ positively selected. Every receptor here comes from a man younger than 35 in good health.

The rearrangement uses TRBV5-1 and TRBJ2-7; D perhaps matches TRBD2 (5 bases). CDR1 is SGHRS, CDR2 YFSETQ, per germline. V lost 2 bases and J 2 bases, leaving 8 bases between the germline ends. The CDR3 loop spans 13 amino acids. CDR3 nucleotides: TGCGCCAGCAGCTTTGAGGGAACCTACGAGCAGTACTTC. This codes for CASSFEGTYEQYF. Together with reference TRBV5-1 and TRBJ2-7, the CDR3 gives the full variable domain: KAGVTQTPRYLIKTRGQQVTLSCSPISGHRSVSWYQQTPGQGLQFLFEYFSETQRNKGNFPGRFSGRQFSNSRSEMNVSTLELGDSALYLCASSFEGTYEQYFGPGTRLTVT.

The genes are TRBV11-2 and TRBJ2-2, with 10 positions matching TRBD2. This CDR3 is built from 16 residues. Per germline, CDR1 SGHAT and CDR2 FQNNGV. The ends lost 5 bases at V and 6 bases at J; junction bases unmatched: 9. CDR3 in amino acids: CASSPGSGTSAGELFF. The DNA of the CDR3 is TGTGCCAGCAGCCCCGGTAGTGGGACTAGCGCCGGGGAGCTGTTTTTT.

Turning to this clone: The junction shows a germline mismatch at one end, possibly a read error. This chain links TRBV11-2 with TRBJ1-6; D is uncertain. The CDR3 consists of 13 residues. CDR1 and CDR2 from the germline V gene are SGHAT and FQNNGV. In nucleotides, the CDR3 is TGTGCCAGCAGCTTAGATCGGGAGACGGCGGAGGTCTTT. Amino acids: CASSLDRETAEVF.

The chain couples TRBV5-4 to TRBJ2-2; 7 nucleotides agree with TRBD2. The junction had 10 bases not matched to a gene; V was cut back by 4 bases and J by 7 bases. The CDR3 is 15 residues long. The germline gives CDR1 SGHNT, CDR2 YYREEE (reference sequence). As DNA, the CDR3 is TGTGCCAGCAGCGACGGACTAGTTGGCAGCGGGGAGCTGTTTTTT. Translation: CASSDGLVGSGELFF.

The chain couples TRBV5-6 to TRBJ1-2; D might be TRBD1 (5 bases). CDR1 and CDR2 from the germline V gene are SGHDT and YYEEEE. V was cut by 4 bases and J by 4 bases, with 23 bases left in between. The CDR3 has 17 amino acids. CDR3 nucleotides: TGTGCCAGCAGCGTTCCCGAGGGGTTGGAGTTGCGCTATGGCTACACCTTC. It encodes CASSVPEGLELRYGYTF.

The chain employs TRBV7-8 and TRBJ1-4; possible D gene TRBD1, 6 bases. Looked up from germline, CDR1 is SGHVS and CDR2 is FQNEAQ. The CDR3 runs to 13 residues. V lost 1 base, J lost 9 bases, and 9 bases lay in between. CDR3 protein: CASSLDRVQKLFF. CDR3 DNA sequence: TGTGCCAGCAGCTTAGACAGGGTTCAAAAACTGTTTTTT.

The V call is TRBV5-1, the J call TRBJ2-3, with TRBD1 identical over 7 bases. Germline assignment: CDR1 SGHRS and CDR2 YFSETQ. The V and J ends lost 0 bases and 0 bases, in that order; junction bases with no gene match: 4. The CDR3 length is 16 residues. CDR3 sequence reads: CASSLGDRESTDTQYF. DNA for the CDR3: TGCGCCAGCAGCTTGGGAGACAGGGAAAGCACAGATACGCAGTATTTT.

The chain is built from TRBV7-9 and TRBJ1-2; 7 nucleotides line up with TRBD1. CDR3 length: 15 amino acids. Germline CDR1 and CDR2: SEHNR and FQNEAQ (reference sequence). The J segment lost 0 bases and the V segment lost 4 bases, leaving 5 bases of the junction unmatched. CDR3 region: CASSWGDRANYGYTF. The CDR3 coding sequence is TGTGCCAGCAGCTGGGGGGACAGAGCTAACTATGGCTACACCTTC. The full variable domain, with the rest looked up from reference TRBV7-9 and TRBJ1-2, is DTGVSQNPRHKITKRGQNVTFRCDPISEHNRLYWYRQTLGQGPEFLTYFQNEAQLEKSRLLSDRFSAERPKGSFSTLEIQRTEQGDSAMYLCASSWGDRANYGYTFGSGTRLTVV.